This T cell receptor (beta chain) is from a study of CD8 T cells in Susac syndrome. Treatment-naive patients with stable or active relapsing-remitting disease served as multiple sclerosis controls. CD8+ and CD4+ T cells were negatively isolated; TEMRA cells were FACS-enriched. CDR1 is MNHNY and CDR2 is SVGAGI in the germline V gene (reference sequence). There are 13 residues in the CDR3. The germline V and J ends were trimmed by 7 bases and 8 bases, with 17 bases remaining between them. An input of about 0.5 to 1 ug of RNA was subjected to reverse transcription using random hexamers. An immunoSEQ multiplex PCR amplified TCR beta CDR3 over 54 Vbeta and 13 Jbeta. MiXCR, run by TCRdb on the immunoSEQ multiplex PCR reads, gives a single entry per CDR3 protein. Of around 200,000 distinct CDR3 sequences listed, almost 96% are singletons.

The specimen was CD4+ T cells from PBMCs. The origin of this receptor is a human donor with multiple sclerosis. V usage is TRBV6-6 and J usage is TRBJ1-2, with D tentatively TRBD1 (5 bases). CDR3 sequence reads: CASNMYSGYGYTF. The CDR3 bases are TGTGCCAGCAATATGTACTCAGGGTACGGCTACACCTTC.